This T cell receptor beta chain originates from a study of shared clonotypes between healthy human individuals (dated by TCRdb to the early 2020s). Background on the whole study: The cohort included three men and a couple of women between 18 and 49 years of age. For each donor, three plates each were used for CD4 naive and CD4 memory, two plates were used for CD8 naive, and one plate was used for CD8 memory. Each donor's leukapheresis produced roughly between roughly 0.85 and 9.5 billion PBMCs. To increase sequencing depth and limit assay-specific biases, different laboratories used diverse techniques to prepare libraries and sequence TCR repertoires. Blood TCR repertoires of five healthy adults were deeply sequenced to estimate repertoire size and the extent of clonotype sharing between individuals. What the work shows at the level of the full study, not this receptor alone: Pairwise subsampling led to the expectation that sequencing depth would affect the degree of clonotype sharing among donors. Compared with non-shared clonotypes, clonotypes shared by all four sorted-subset donors had higher generation probabilities. Sharing across a handful of donors was observed for approximately 5% of naive CD4, 3% to 3.5% of naive CD8, about 2.3% of memory CD4, and about 0.4% of memory CD8 clonotypes. Naive subsets generally had larger estimated clonotype richness than memory subsets. The small number of donors limited the genetic and exposure-history diversity represented. Sampling was limited to blood, and TCR repertoires in tissue likely differ from TCR repertoires in blood. Even with the large sequencing depth, rarefaction of the sorted-subset datasets indicated that sequencing was incomplete.

V gives up 2 bases and J gives up 11 bases, and the segment between their germline ends measures 12 bases. The germline V gene sets CDR1 to SGHTA and CDR2 to FQGNSA. The CDR3, from cysteine to phenylalanine, totals 12 residues. Solely the CDR3 DNA is kept, with 36 bases framed from the first base. Using the deep immunoSEQ assay, TCR CDR3 regions were amplified from genomic DNA by multiplex PCR. Genomic DNA extracted from each cell subset was distributed evenly over all wells of several immunoSEQ 96-well plates, and each plate served as one replicate. For sorted subsets, each replicate PCR was loaded with 200 to 250 ng genomic DNA, equivalent to 30,000 to 35,000 T cell genomes. The purified libraries were quantified using a Qubit 3.0 fluorometer, sized with a Bioanalyzer 2100, and then quantified again using the KAPA Library Quantification kit. Every immunoSEQ 96-well plate was sequenced on a dedicated single-read 150-cycle Illumina NextSeq 550 flow cell. Per the source publication's procedure: Because the immunoSEQ output included only junctional sequences and no quality scores, the filtering could not be the same as the filtering used for full-length reads. To assign V/J genes and CDR3, sequences were annotated using PyIR, a Python wrapper for IgBLAST v1.9, with IMGT germline references. Any read was removed if the V/J assignment was weak (E-value above 1e-6), the CDR3 was missing, or the read contained stop codons, out-of-frame junctions, or ambiguous translated residues. A V3J clonotype was defined by an identical inferred V gene, J gene, and CDR3 amino acid sequence. Percentage overlap between repertoires was calculated by dividing the number of shared unique clonotypes by the size of the smaller repertoire. RTK rarefaction, the Chao1 estimator, and Recon v2.1 estimates of unobserved clonotypes were used to assess repertoire richness. Generation probabilities were computed with OLGA for all TCRbeta clonotypes obtained by the gDNA method from several donors. TCRdb took this table from immuneACCESS and kept in-frame rearrangements with V and J called. Such tables lack part of the clones; where checked against another copy, unresolved V genes explain under half of the gap, and the rest is unexplained. V and J calls and clone size are those listed in that table; D and trimming were worked out from the DNA. This sample is represented by some 2.1 million clones; approximately 95% of them were singletons. Roughly 0.13% of the sample is held by the ten biggest clonotypes.

The donors were healthy, HIV-negative adults who had no recently reported acute infections or vaccinations. Every donor was a Caucasian adult residing in Nashville, Tennessee, USA. CD4+ T cells were enriched by magnetic negative selection; naive cells were then positively selected on CD45RA, and the negative fraction formed the memory subset. After blood collection by leukapheresis, PBMCs were isolated using Ficoll-Histopaque density gradient centrifugation and then cryopreserved in the vapor phase of liquid nitrogen. Analytical flow cytometry was used to check the purity and quantity of each magnetically sorted T cell population. Genomic DNA was isolated from every sorted fraction and measured by UV absorbance on a Nanodrop 2000c. About this clone: Its antigen specificity is not known. No qualities accompany the bases; no much larger clone lies one base away.

The sequence joins TRBV7-2 to TRBJ1-1; perhaps TRBD1 is the D gene, with 6 bases matching. The clonotype was recovered from a man younger than 35 in good health. The sequenced material came from naive CD4+ T cells sorted from blood. The intended sense of this specimen's cell subset or site label: CD45RA+ positively selected. The CDR3 reads CASSLQGRDAFF. The nucleotide sequence is given as TGTGCCAGCAGCTTACAGGGGCGCGACGCTTTCTTT.